The clone carrying this TCR beta chain was detected once. Per germline, CDR1 PRHDT and CDR2 FYEKMQ (reference sequence). This CDR3 is 12 amino acids long. V shed 3 bases and J shed 7 bases, with 8 bases lying between them. The protocol was immunoSEQ multiplex PCR, while the TCRdb copy is restricted to in-frame clones and leaves out a portion. The profile shows approximately 37,000 clones, around 94% of them singletons. The data originate from a study of T cell changes during pregnancy in multiple sclerosis. This clonotype was sampled from a female donor with multiple sclerosis, enrolled in a pregnancy study. This specimen was peripheral blood, taken in the third trimester of pregnancy. This chain links TRBV13 with TRBJ2-3; D is ambiguous. In DNA form, the CDR3 reads TGTGCCAGCAGCTTGGTTCTAAATACGCAGTATTTT. Translating it yields CASSLVLNTQYF.